The 9 T cell receptor beta chains below were found in one sample sequenced in a study of beta chain features in type 1 diabetes. The investigators reverse transcribed all of the isolated RNA, so they sequenced expressed TCRB transcripts. The table came from immunoSEQ multiplex PCR; TCRdb's copy has only in-frame clones and leaves some out. The data contain 900,000 or so clones, about 17% of them singletons. Sequencing was carried out using naive CD4+ T cells from blood. These receptors came from a woman under 30 in good health.

Notes on this clone: The same CDR3 can be traced to other DNA sequences in this sample. This rearrangement joins TRBV5-1 to TRBJ2-5; D gene uncertain. Trimming took off 3 bases at V and 2 bases at J, with 5 bases between the two ends. The CDR3 consists of 12 residues. Per germline, CDR1 SGHRS and CDR2 YFSETQ. In DNA, the CDR3 is TGCGCCAGCAGCTCGACTCAAGAGACCCAGTACTTC. As protein: CASSSTQETQYF. Together with reference TRBV5-1 and TRBJ2-5, the CDR3 gives the full variable domain: KAGVTQTPRYLIKTRGQQVTLSCSPISGHRSVSWYQQTPGQGLQFLFEYFSETQRNKGNFPGRFSGRQFSNSRSEMNVSTLELGDSALYLCASSSTQETQYFGPGTRLLVL.

The chain links TRBV10-3 to TRBJ2-5, with TRBD1 matching 10 bases. Trimming took 4 bases from V and 3 from J; bases not matched to a gene: 5. The CDR3 runs to 15 residues. Germline loops: CDR1 ENHRY, CDR2 SYGVKD. The CDR3 coding sequence is TGTGCCATCAGTGGAGGACAGGGGGTTAAAGAGACCCAGTACTTC. Its protein product is CAISGGQGVKETQYF.

This chain uses TRBV28 with TRBJ2-6; D gene ambiguous. Trimming left V 2 bases short and J 0 bases short, with 11 bases between. Looked up from germline, CDR1 is MDHEN and CDR2 is SYDVKM. The CDR3 consists of 17 residues. CDR3 DNA: TGTGCCAGCAGTTTAACCGTCTACAGCTCTGGGGCCAACGTCCTGACTTTC. This translates into CASSLTVYSSGANVLTF.

As concerns this clone: Relative to the germline gene, one junction end is altered; a read error may explain this. The chain has TRBV5-4 and TRBJ2-4; D possibly corresponds to TRBD2 (6 bases). Germline loops: CDR1 SGHNT, CDR2 YYREEE (reference sequence). CDR3 size: 15 residues. CDR3 sequence: CASSQVPGRGNIQYF. In nucleotides, the CDR3 is TGCGCCAGCAGCCAAGTCCCGGGGCGGGGAAACATTCAGTACTTC. Variable domain in full (rest from reference TRBV5-4 and TRBJ2-4): ETGVTQSPTHLIKTRGQQVTLRCSSQSGHNTVSWYQQALGQGPQFIFQYYREEENGRGNFPPRFSGLQFPNYSSELNVNALELDDSALYLCASSQVPGRGNIQYFGAGTRLSVL.

V is TRBV20-1 and J is TRBJ2-1; D gene ambiguous. CDR3 length equals 11 residues. CDR1 DFQATT and CDR2 SNEGSKA come from the germline V gene (reference sequence). Trimming left V 0 bases short and J 13 bases short, with 10 bases between. CDR3 sequence: CSAREDGRQFF. The CDR3, as DNA: TGCAGTGCTAGAGAGGACGGCCGACAGTTCTTC.

In this sample, this clone turned up a few times. The V and J genes are TRBV27 and TRBJ2-3; D is unclear. Germline V CDR1 and CDR2: MNHEY, SMNVEV (reference sequence). CDR3 length: 14 residues. V lost 2 bases and J 7 bases, leaving 13 bases between the germline ends. The CDR3 DNA sequence: TGTGCCAGCAGTTTACAGGAGCTCGGTCATACGCAGTATTTT. Translating it yields CASSLQELGHTQYF.

This clone was counted only a few times. V and J are TRBV5-1 and TRBJ1-1, with D perhaps matching TRBD1 (6 bases). This CDR3 has 15 amino acids. CDR1 and CDR2 from the germline V gene are SGHRS and YFSETQ. Trimming took off 4 bases at V and 5 bases at J, with 18 bases between the two ends. The CDR3 here is CASSEQGGQGTEAFF. DNA of the CDR3: TGCGCCAGCAGCGAACAGGGCGGGCAAGGAACTGAAGCTTTCTTT.

This clone showed up just once. V and J are TRBV5-4 and TRBJ2-2; D is possibly TRBD2 (6 bases). Trimming took off 4 bases at V and 5 bases at J, with 15 bases between the two ends. In germline, CDR1 is SGHNT, CDR2 YYREEE (reference sequence). The CDR3 runs to 15 residues. The CDR3 DNA reads TGTGCCAGCAGCGGCGGGGCGGGGCAAACCGGGGAGCTGTTTTTT. Encoded protein: CASSGGAGQTGELFF.

V and J are TRBV28 and TRBJ2-1, with 8 nucleotides matching TRBD2. With 5 bases clipped from V and 7 bases from J, the junction kept 16 bases outside the gene matches. The CDR3 loop spans 17 amino acids. Germline V gene sequence: CDR1 MDHEN, CDR2 SYDVKM. The CDR3: CASSIMTLAGPSNEQFF. The CDR3 region has the DNA TGTGCCAGCAGTATAATGACTCTAGCGGGCCCATCTAATGAGCAGTTCTTC. The full variable domain, its missing parts supplied by reference TRBV28 and TRBJ2-1, is DVKVTQSSRYLVKRTGEKVFLECVQDMDHENMFWYRQDPGLGLRLIYFSYDVKMKEKGDIPEGYSVSREKKERFSLILESASTNQTSMYLCASSIMTLAGPSNEQFFGPGTRLTVL.